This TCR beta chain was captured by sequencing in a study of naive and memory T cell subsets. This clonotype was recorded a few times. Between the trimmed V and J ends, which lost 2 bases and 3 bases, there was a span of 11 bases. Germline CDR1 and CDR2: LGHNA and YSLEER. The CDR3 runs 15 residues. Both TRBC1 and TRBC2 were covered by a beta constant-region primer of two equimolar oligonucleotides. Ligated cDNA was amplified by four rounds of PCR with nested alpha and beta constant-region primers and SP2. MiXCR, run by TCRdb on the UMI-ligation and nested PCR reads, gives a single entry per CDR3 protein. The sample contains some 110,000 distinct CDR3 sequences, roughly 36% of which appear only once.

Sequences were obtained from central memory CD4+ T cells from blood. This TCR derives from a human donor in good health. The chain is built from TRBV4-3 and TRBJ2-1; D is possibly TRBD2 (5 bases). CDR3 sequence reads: CASSQLDRGYNEQFF. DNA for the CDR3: TGCGCCAGCAGCCAACTAGACCGGGGCTACAATGAGCAGTTCTTC.